This T cell receptor (beta chain) was profiled in a study of cytomegalovirus exposure and HLA in healthy donors. Trimming removed 3 bases at V and 6 bases at J, with 5 bases between. Germline assignment: CDR1 LNHNV and CDR2 YYDKDF (reference sequence). CDR3 size: 11 residues. The study ran its PCR with 60 Vbeta and 13 Jbeta primers. Profiling relied on immunoSEQ multiplex PCR, and the TCRdb table lists in-frame clones only, not all of them. Altogether over 40,000 clones are present, over 60% being singletons, with the ten largest covering 2.7%. The study, taken as a whole, reports: As confirmed in vitro, three CMV-associated chains were specific for CMV antigens.

A note on this clone: Its cognate antigen is unknown.

The specimen sequenced was PBMCs. This receptor was taken from a woman aged 40 to 55 in good health and CMV-seropositive. The rearrangement links TRBV15 to TRBJ1-1; D gene uncertain. CDR3 sequence (DNA): TGTGCCACCAGCAGGGAGGCTGAAGCTTTCTTT. This encodes CATSREAEAFF. The complete variable domain, with remaining parts taken from reference TRBV15 and TRBJ1-1, reads DAMVIQNPRYQVTQFGKPVTLSCSQTLNHNVMYWYQQKSSQAPKLLFHYYDKDFNNEADTPDNFQSRRPNTSFCFLDIRSPGLGDTAMYLCATSREAEAFFGQGTRLTVV.